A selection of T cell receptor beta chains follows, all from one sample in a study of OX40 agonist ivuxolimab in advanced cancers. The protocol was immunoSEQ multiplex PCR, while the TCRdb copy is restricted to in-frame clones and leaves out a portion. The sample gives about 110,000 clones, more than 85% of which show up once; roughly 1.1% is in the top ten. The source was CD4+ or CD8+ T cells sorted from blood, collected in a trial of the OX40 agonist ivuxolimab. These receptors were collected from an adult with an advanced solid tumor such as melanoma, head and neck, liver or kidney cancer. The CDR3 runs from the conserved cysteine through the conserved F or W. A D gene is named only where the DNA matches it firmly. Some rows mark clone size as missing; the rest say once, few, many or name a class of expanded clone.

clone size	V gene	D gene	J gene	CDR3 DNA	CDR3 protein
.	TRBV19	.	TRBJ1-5	TGTGCCAGTAGTTTCCGACAGGGCAATCAGCCCCAGCATTTT	CASSFRQGNQPQHF
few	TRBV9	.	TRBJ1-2	TGTGCCAGCAGCGACACGGGGGGCTGGTATGGCTACACCTTC	CASSDTGGWYGYTF
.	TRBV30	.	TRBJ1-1	TGTGCCTGGAGTTCCGGGTTTCTGAACACTGAAGCTTTCTTT	CAWSSGFLNTEAFF
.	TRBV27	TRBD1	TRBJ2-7	TGTGCCAGCAAACAGGGGGATGGGTACGAGCAGTACTTC	CASKQGDGYEQYF
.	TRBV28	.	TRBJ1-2	TGTGCCAGCAGTTTGCTTCCACCGACTGGCTATGGCTACACCTTC	CASSLLPPTGYGYTF
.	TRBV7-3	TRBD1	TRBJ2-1	TGTGCCAGCAGCTCCCAACAGGGGGCGGGGGAGCAGTTCTTC	CASSSQQGAGEQFF
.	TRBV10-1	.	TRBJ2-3	TGCACCAGCAGTTTGGACAGCACAGATACGCAGTATTTT	CTSSLDSTDTQYF
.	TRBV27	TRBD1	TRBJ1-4	TGTGCCAGCAGTGAATACAGGGGAGAGGCGACTAATGAAAAACTGTTTTTT	CASSEYRGEATNEKLFF
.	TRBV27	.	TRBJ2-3	TGTGCCAGCAAATTACACACGGGATATACGCAGTATTTT	CASKLHTGYTQYF
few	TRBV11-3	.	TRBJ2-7	TGTGCCAGCAGCCTAGGGACGGAGGCAGCCTACGAGCAGTACTTC	CASSLGTEAAYEQYF
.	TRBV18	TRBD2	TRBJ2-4	TGTGCCAGCGGAGGGACTAGCAAAAACATTCAGTACTTC	CASGGTSKNIQYF
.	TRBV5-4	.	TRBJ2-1	TGTGCCAGCAGCTGGGGGGCAGGGGTGTCCTACAATGAGCAGTTCTTC	CASSWGAGVSYNEQFF
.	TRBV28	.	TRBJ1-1	TGTGCCAGCAGCTTACTCGAGGGACCGACGAACGAAGCTTTCTTT	CASSLLEGPTNEAFF
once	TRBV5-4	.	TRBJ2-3	TGTGCCAGCAGCTTGGGGGAGGGGGGGACACATACGCAGTATTTT	CASSLGEGGTHTQYF
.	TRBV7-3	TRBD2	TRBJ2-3	TGTGCCAGCAGGAAGCGGGAATCTGATACGCAGTATTTT	CASRKRESDTQYF
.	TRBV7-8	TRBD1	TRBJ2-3	TGTGCCAGCAGCCTGGGCCGGGACAGGGCCCTGGATACGCAGTATTTT	CASSLGRDRALDTQYF
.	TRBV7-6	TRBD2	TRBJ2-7	TGTGCCAGCAGCCATAGGACTAGCGGTAGGGAATACGAGCAGTACTTC	CASSHRTSGREYEQYF
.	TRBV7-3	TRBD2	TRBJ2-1	TGTGCCAGCAGCTCTCTAGCGGGTGTATACAATGAGCAGTTCTTC	CASSSLAGVYNEQFF
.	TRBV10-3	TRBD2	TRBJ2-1	TGTGCCACCGCCAGGCGGGAGGCCGAAGGTGAGCAGTTCTTC	CATARREAEGEQFF
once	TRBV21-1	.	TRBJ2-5	TGTGCCAGCAGCAAAGGGCCAACCAGGTACCAAGAGACCCAGTACTTC	CASSKGPTRYQETQYF
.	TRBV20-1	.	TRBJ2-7	TGCAGTGCTCTTAGTTCCTACGAGCAGTACTTC	CSALSSYEQYF
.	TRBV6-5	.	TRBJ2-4	TGTGCCAGCAGTCTGACAGCCTTAGCCAAAAACATTCAGTACTTC	CASSLTALAKNIQYF
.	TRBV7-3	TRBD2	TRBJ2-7	TGTGCCAGCAGCTTATTAGGGACTAGCGGGAGGGGGTACGAGCAGTACTTC	CASSLLGTSGRGYEQYF
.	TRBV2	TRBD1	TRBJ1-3	TGTGCCAGCAGGGACAGGCGACCCTCTGGAAACACCATATATTTT	CASRDRRPSGNTIYF
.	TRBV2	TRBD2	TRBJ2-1	TGTGCCAGCAGGGGAGCGGGAGCATACAATGAGCAGTTCTTC	CASRGAGAYNEQFF
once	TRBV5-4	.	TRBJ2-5	TGTGCCAGCAGCTTGGACAGATCCAGAGAGACCCAGTACTTC	CASSLDRSRETQYF
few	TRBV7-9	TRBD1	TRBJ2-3	TGTGCCAGCAGCTTAGGGACAGGGGACTTGGATACGCAGTATTTT	CASSLGTGDLDTQYF
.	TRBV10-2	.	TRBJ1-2	TGCGCCAGCAGTGAGGTCGAGAACTATGGCTACACCTTC	CASSEVENYGYTF
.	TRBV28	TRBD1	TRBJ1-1	TGTGCCAGCAGTTTAGCCCAGGGACAGGGGACGGCTTTCTTT	CASSLAQGQGTAFF
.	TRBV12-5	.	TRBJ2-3	TGTGCTAGTGGGTCCGGAGTGCAGGATACGCAGTATTTT	CASGSGVQDTQYF
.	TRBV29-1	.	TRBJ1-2	TGCAGCGTTGAAGATCCGACCGATTATGGCTACACCTTC	CSVEDPTDYGYTF
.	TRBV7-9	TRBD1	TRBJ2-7	TGTGCCAGCAGCTCCGACAGGGGGACCTACGAGCAGTACTTC	CASSSDRGTYEQYF
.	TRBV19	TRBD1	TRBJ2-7	TGTGCCAGTAGTAACAGGGGGTACGAGCAGTACTTC	CASSNRGYEQYF
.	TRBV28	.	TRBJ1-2	TGTGCCAGCAGTCCTTCAGGGTCGTTCTATGGCTACACCTTC	CASSPSGSFYGYTF
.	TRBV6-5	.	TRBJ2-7	TGTGCCAGCAGAACCCCAAGGGGTAGTCCGTACGAGCAGTACTTC	CASRTPRGSPYEQYF
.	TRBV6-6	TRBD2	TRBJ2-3	TGTGCCAGCAGTTCTAGCGGGGGAAGCACAGATACGCAGTATTTT	CASSSSGGSTDTQYF
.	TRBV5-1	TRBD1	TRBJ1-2	TGCGCCAGCAGCTTCGGAGAGACAGGGATCTATGGCTACACCTTC	CASSFGETGIYGYTF
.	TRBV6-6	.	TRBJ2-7	TGTGCCATACGGGGGACCACCTACGAGCAGTACTTC	CAIRGTTYEQYF
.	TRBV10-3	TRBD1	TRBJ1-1	TGTGCCATCAGTGAGAGGGGGACAGGGGTTGACATGAACACTGAAGCTTTCTTT	CAISERGTGVDMNTEAFF
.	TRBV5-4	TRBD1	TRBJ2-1	TGTGCCAGCAGGAGGGACAGGGGGACCTACAATGAGCAGTTCTTC	CASRRDRGTYNEQFF
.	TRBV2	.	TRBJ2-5	TGTGCCACCAGAGGGGTAGAAGAGACCCAGTACTTC	CATRGVEETQYF
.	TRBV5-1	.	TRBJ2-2	TGCGCCAGCAGCTCGGAAGACACCGGGGAGCTGTTTTTT	CASSSEDTGELFF
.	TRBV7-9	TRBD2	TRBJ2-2	TGTGCCAGCAAGGCGGGAGCCACCGGGGAGCTGTTTTTT	CASKAGATGELFF
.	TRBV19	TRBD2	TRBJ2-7	TGTGCCAGTAGTATAGCCCGGGAGGGCATTAAGCAGTACTTC	CASSIAREGIKQYF
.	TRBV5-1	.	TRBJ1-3	TGCGCCAGCAGCTTGGGGGTGTCAGGGGTGTCTGGAAACACCATATATTTT	CASSLGVSGVSGNTIYF
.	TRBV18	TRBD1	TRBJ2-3	TGTGCCAGCTCACCGCCTCCCAGACAGGGGGCATCGGACTATTCATGGACAGATACGCAGTATTTT	CASSPPPRQGASDYSWTDTQYF
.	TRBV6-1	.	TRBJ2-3	TGTGCCAGCGACAGCCCCACAGATACGCAGTATTTT	CASDSPTDTQYF
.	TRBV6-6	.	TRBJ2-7	TGTGCCAGCAGCCGACCCCCGGGCTACGAGCAGTACTTC	CASSRPPGYEQYF
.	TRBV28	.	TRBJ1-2	TGTGCCAGCACCATTCCGTGGGGGACACAAAACTATGGCTACACCTTC	CASTIPWGTQNYGYTF
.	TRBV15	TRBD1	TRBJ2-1	TGTGCCACCAGCAGAGCTCGTGAGACAGGGGTTAACAATGAGCAGTTCTTC	CATSRARETGVNNEQFF